This TCR beta chain came from a study of T cell changes during pregnancy in multiple sclerosis. The V end was cut by 2 bases, the J end by 0 bases, with 8 bases between. The CDR3 is 15 residues long. In germline, CDR1 is MGHRA, CDR2 YSYEKL. TCRdb's table, derived via immunoSEQ multiplex PCR, lists solely in-frame clones and lacks some. This sample has about 40,000 clones, with roughly 90% found just once. The sequence came from a female donor with multiple sclerosis, enrolled in a pregnancy study. This chain links TRBV4-1 with TRBJ2-1, with a possible D match to TRBD2 (5 bases). The sample in question was CD8+ T cells from peripheral blood mononuclear cells, obtained in the first trimester of pregnancy. DNA of the CDR3: TGCGCCAGCAGCCAAACCGGGGACTCCTACAATGAGCAGTTCTTC. It yields the protein CASSQTGDSYNEQFF.